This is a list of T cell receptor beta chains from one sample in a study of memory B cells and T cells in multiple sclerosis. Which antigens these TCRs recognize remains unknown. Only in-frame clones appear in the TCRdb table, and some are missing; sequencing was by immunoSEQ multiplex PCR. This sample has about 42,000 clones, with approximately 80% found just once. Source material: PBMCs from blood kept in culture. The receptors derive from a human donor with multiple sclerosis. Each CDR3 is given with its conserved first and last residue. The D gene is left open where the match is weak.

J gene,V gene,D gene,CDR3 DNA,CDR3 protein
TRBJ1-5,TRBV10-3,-,TGTGCCATCAGTGAGTCGAAAAAAGGGGATCAGCCCCAGCATTTT,CAISESKKGDQPQHF
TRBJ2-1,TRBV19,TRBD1,TGTGCCAGTAAGGGACAGGGAGGCCATGAGCAGTTCTTC,CASKGQGGHEQFF
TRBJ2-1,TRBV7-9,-,TGTGCCAGCATCCGCCAGGACAGACCCAATGAGCAGTTCTTC,CASIRQDRPNEQFF
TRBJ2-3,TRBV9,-,TGTGCCAGCAGCGCCCAAGGACTATCGGGCACAGATACGCAGTATTTT,CASSAQGLSGTDTQYF
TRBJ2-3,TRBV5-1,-,TGCGCCAGCAGCTTGGCCATTGACTTTGATACGCAGTATTTT,CASSLAIDFDTQYF
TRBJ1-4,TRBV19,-,TGTGCCAGTAGTGGCTCCACAGGGTCTAATGAAAAACTGTTTTTT,CASSGSTGSNEKLFF
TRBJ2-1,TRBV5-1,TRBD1,TGCGCCAGCAGATCCGGGGACAGGTCATGGCATGAGCAGTTCTTC,CASRSGDRSWHEQFF
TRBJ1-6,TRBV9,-,TGTGCCAGCAGTAACAGGGAGGGAAATTCACCCCTCCACTTT,CASSNREGNSPLHF
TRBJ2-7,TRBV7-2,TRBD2,TGTGCCAGCAGCCCCTGGGGGGGTGGGGGAGCCTACGAGCAGTACTTC,CASSPWGGGGAYEQYF
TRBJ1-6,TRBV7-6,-,TGTGCCAGCAGCCCTGGGACCCTTAATAATTCACCCCTCCACTTT,CASSPGTLNNSPLHF
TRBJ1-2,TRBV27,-,TGTGCCACCCGAGGGGGGACTCTGGGCTATGGCTACACCTTC,CATRGGTLGYGYTF
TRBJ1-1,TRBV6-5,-,TGTGCCAGCAGTTACCGTATAAGGCGGGCTGAAGCTTTCTTT,CASSYRIRRAEAFF
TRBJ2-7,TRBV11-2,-,TGTGCCAGCAGCCGGCTTTGGCGGGGGCCCCCCTACGAGCAGTACTTC,CASSRLWRGPPYEQYF
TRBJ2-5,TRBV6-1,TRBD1,TGTGCCAGCATAACAGGGGGCTGGGAGACCCAGTACTTC,CASITGGWETQYF
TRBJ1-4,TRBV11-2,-,TGTGCCAGCAGCTCGTTCGGGTGGGATGAAAAACTGTTTTTT,CASSSFGWDEKLFF
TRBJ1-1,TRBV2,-,TGTGCCAGCAGTGTAACTAAGGCGGGGACTGAAGCTTTCTTT,CASSVTKAGTEAFF
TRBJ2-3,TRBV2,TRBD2,TGTGCCAGCAGTACCGGACTAGCTTGGGCAGATACGCAGTATTTT,CASSTGLAWADTQYF
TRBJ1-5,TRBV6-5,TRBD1,TGTGCCAGCAGTGGGGGACAGAGCAATCAGCCCCAGCATTTT,CASSGGQSNQPQHF
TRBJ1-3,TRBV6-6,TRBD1,TGTGCCAGCAAGACGGACAGGACAAACACCATATATTTT,CASKTDRTNTIYF
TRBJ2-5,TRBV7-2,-,TGTGCCAGCAGCCGCCAGTCCTCCATGGAGACCCAGTACTTC,CASSRQSSMETQYF
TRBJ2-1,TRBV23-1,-,TGCGCCAGCAGTCACCCGGACGGGAGCAATGAGCAGTTCTTC,CASSHPDGSNEQFF
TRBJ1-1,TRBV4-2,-,TGTGCCAGCAGCCAAGCGGGTGGGGGGAACACTGAAGCTTTCTTT,CASSQAGGGNTEAFF
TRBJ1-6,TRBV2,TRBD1,TGTGCCAGCAGTAGGGACAGGGTGGAACCCCTCCACTTT,CASSRDRVEPLHF
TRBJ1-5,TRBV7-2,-,TGTGCCAGCAGCCTTGGCGGGGGGTTTGAGCAGCCCCAGCATTTT,CASSLGGGFEQPQHF
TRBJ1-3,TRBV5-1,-,TGCGCCAGCAGCTGGGAAGGCTCAGGGCTTGGAAACACCATATATTTT,CASSWEGSGLGNTIYF
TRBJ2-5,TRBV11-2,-,TGTGCCAGCAGCGGGGGCCCGCAAGAGACCCAGTACTTC,CASSGGPQETQYF
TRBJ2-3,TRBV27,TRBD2,TGTGCCAGCAGGTCTCAAGCGGGGGGGAGCACAGATACGCAGTATTTT,CASRSQAGGSTDTQYF
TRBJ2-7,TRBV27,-,TGTGCCAGCAGTTTATCGTACGTTGGGCCGGGGGAGCAGTACTTC,CASSLSYVGPGEQYF
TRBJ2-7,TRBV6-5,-,TGTGCCAGCAGTCCGGGACGGTCCTACGAGCAGTACTTC,CASSPGRSYEQYF